The sequence of this TCR beta chain was determined in a study of response to subunit inactivated influenza vaccine. This clonotype was counted only a few times. After removal of 9 bases from V and 5 bases from J, the junction contained 8 bases not matched to a gene. Germline V gives CDR1 KGHDR, CDR2 SFDVKD. The CDR3 spans 13 residues. TCRdb independently ran MiXCR on the RT-PCR reads; one entry per CDR3 protein. In the table there are approximately 500,000 distinct CDR3 sequences, about 15% of which are singletons. The receptor was isolated from a man aged 45-65 years who received an inactivated influenza vaccine. This specimen consisted of PBMCs from blood, obtained approximately 13 days after vaccination. This chain connects TRBV24-1 to TRBJ2-5; 7 positions match TRBD1. CDR3 sequence: CATRGQFLETQYF. The CDR3 coding sequence is TGTGCCACCCGGGGACAGTTTTTGGAGACCCAGTACTTC.